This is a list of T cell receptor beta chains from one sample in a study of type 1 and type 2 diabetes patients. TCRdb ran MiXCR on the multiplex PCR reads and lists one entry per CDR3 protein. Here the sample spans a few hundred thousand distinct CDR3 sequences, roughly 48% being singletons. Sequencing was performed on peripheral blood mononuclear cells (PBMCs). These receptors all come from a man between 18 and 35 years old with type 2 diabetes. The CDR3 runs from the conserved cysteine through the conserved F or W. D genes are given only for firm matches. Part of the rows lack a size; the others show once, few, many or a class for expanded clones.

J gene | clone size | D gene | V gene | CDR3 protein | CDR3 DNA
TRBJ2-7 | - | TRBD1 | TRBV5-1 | CASSPTGEVQYF | TGCGCCAGCAGCCCGACAGGGGAGGTGCAGTACTTC
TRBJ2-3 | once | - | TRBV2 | CASCLQGFADTQYF | TGTGCCAGCTGTCTCCAGGGTTTCGCAGATACGCAGTATTTT
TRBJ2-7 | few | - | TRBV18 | CASSRGDTYEQYF | TGTGCCAGCTCACGAGGGGACACCTACGAGCAGTACTTC
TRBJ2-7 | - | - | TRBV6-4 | CASSYGHEQYF | TGTGCCAGCAGTTACGGGCACGAGCAGTACTTC
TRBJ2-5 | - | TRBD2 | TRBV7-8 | CASSYPESGSEETQYF | TGTGCCAGCAGCTACCCCGAAAGCGGGAGTGAAGAGACCCAGTACTTC
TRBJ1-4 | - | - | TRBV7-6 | CASSLVSGEKLFF | TGTGCCAGCAGCTTAGTTTCGGGGGAAAAACTGTTTTTT
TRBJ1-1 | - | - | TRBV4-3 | CASRGGGSPEAFF | TGCGCCAGCCGGGGGGGAGGAAGTCCTGAAGCTTTCTTT
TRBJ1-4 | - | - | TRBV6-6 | CASSYSGPSDLEGEKLFF | TGTGCCAGCAGTTACTCCGGTCCCTCAGACCTCGAAGGGGAAAAACTGTTTTTT
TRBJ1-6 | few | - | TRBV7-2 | CASSSQGVPRSPLHF | TGTGCCAGCAGCTCGCAAGGGGTTCCGCGCTCACCCCTCCACTTT
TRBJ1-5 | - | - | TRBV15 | CATSRDRPRAGQPQHF | TGTGCCACCAGCAGAGATCGGCCCAGGGCCGGCCAGCCCCAGCATTTT
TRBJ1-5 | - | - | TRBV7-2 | CASSPLVGVPSRPQHF | TGTGCCAGCAGCCCCCTGGTAGGAGTTCCTTCCCGGCCCCAGCATTTT
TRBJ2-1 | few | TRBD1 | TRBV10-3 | CAIMAGGLNEQFF | TGTGCCATCATGGCAGGGGGCTTAAATGAGCAGTTCTTC
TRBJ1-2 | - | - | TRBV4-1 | CASSQGWGFIYGYTF | TGCGCCAGCAGCCAGGGGTGGGGATTTATCTATGGCTACACCTTC
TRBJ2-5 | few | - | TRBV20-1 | CSAKPGFQETQYF | TGCAGTGCAAAGCCGGGATTCCAAGAGACCCAGTACTTC
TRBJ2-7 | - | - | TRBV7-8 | CASSLARAQEQYF | TGTGCCAGCAGCTTAGCCAGGGCCCAAGAGCAGTACTTC
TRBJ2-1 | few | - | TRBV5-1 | CASSLAGSGGRYNEQFF | TGCGCCAGCAGCTTGGCCGGAAGTGGGGGTAGGTACAATGAGCAGTTCTTC
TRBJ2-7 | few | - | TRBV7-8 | CASSLVNLYEQYF | TGTGCCAGCAGCTTAGTTAATCTATACGAGCAGTACTTC
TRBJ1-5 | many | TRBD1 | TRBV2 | CASSGRDRVKDQPQHF | TGTGCCAGCAGTGGGCGTGACAGGGTTAAGGATCAGCCCCAGCATTTT
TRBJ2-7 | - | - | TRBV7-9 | CASRPSGGPGSYEQYF | TGTGCCAGCCGACCCTCGGGCGGACCTGGCTCCTACGAGCAGTACTTC
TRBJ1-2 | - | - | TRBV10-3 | CASSPVGPFSYGYTF | TGTGCCAGCAGCCCCGTTGGGCCCTTTAGCTATGGCTACACCTTC
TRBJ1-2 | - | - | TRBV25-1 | CASSLAIGSNYGYTF | TGTGCCAGCAGCTTAGCAATCGGATCTAACTATGGCTACACCTTC
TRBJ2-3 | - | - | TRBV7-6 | CASSQTIADTQYF | TGTGCCAGCAGCCAGACAATCGCAGATACGCAGTATTTT
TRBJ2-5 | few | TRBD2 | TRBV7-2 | CASGRGSGETQYF | TGTGCCAGCGGGCGGGGGAGCGGAGAGACCCAGTACTTC
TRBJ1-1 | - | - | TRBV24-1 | CATSDYPGTEAFF | TGTGCCACCAGTGATTACCCGGGCACTGAAGCTTTCTTT
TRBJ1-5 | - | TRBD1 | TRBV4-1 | CASSQEGSGTGSNQPQHF | TGCGCCAGCAGCCAAGAAGGATCGGGGACAGGGAGCAATCAGCCCCAGCATTTT
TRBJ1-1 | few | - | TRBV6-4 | CASSRDGNTEAFF | TGTGCCAGCAGTAGGGACGGGAACACTGAAGCTTTCTTT
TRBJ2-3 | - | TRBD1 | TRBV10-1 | CASSEPPGQGLLDTQYF | TGCGCCAGCAGTGAGCCTCCGGGACAGGGACTCCTAGATACGCAGTATTTT
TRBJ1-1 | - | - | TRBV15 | CATSRERVYTEAFF | TGTGCCACCAGCAGAGAGAGGGTTTACACTGAAGCTTTCTTT
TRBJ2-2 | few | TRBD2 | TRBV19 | CASSDEREANTGELFF | TGTGCCAGTAGTGATGAGCGGGAGGCGAACACCGGGGAGCTGTTTTTT
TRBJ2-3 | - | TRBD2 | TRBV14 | CASSQDLGLAGRTDTQYF | TGTGCCAGCAGCCAAGATCTGGGGCTAGCGGGTCGCACAGATACGCAGTATTTT
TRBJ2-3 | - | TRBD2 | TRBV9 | CASSATGTSQGGTQYF | TGTGCCAGCAGCGCTACCGGGACTAGCCAAGGTGGTACGCAGTATTTT
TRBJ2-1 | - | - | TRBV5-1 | CASSLGHPYNEQFF | TGCGCCAGCAGCTTGGGCCATCCCTACAATGAGCAGTTCTTC
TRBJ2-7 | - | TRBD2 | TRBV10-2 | CASSDPGGYEQYF | TGCGCCAGCAGTGACCCGGGGGGCTACGAGCAGTACTTC
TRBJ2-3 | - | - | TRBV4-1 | CASSQLWSGTDTQYF | TGCGCCAGCAGCCAATTGTGGTCTGGCACAGATACGCAGTATTTT
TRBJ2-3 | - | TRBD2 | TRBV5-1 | CASSRGGEVYTQYF | TGCGCCAGCAGCCGGGGGGGGGAGGTGTATACGCAGTATTTT
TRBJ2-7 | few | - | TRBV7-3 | CASSLTGSEQYF | TGTGCCAGCAGCTTAACGGGGTCAGAGCAGTACTTC
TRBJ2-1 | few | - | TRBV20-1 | CSADHSSYNEQFF | TGCAGTGCGGATCATAGCTCCTACAATGAGCAGTTCTTC
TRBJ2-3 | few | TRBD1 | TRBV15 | CATSRGVQPGGRADTQYF | TGTGCCACCAGCAGAGGGGTCCAACCAGGGGGAAGGGCAGATACGCAGTATTTT
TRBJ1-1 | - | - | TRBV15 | CATSRDRPAPNTEAFF | TGTGCCACCAGCAGAGACCGGCCCGCGCCGAACACTGAAGCTTTCTTT
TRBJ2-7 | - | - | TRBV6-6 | CASSFKVNSYGQYF | TGTGCCAGCAGTTTCAAGGTCAACTCGTACGGGCAGTACTTC
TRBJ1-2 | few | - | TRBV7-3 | CASSSTRTEFRNGYTF | TGTGCCAGCAGCTCCACACGGACCGAATTCCGGAATGGCTACACCTTC
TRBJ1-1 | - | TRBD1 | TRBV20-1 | CSATGFGQATLNTEAFF | TGCAGTGCTACCGGCTTCGGACAGGCGACGCTGAACACTGAAGCTTTCTTT
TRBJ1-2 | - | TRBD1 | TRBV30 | CAWSARPGQGAGGYTF | TGTGCCTGGAGTGCCCGACCGGGACAGGGGGCGGGTGGCTACACCTTC
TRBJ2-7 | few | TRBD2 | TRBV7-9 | CASSFGLAGESYEQYF | TGTGCCAGCAGCTTCGGACTAGCGGGAGAGTCCTACGAGCAGTACTTC
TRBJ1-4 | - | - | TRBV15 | CATGRQYNEKLFF | TGTGCCACCGGGCGACAGTATAATGAAAAACTGTTTTTT
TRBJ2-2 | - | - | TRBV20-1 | CSAGELFF | TGCAGTGCCGGGGAGCTGTTTTTT
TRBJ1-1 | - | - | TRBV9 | CASSVELGTEAFF | TGTGCCAGCAGCGTAGAATTAGGGACTGAAGCTTTCTTT
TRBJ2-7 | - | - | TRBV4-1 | CASSQTDRPFYEQYF | TGCGCCAGCAGCCAGACCGACAGGCCTTTCTACGAGCAGTACTTC
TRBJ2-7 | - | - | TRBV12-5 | CASGLVLSGSSYEQYF | TGTGCTAGTGGTTTGGTACTGTCAGGGAGCTCCTACGAGCAGTACTTC
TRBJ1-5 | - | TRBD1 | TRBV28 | CASSITTGGNQPQHF | TGTGCCAGCAGTATTACGACAGGGGGAAATCAGCCCCAGCATTTT
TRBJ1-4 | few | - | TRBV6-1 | CASSEGGVEKLFF | TGTGCCAGCAGTGAAGGGGGAGTGGAAAAACTGTTTTTT